This T cell receptor (beta chain) was sequenced in a study of CXCR3-negative and CXCR3-positive naive CD8 T cells. Study observations and caveats: Memory CD8+ cells showed much lower diversity, while both naive subsets displayed comparably high diversity. Naive CXCR3-negative cells resembled naive CXCR3-positive cells in TRBV-TRBJ usage; memory cells differed. CXCR3-expressing naive cells carried TRB CDR3s more hydrophobic than those of CXCR3-negative naive cells.

CD45RO-CCR7+CD27+CD95- characterized naive CD8+ T cells. CDR1 is MGHRA and CDR2 is YSYEKL in the germline V gene. The CDR3 contains 15 residues. The TRB cDNA libraries were prepared by 5' RACE with UMI labels. TCRdb reanalyzed the 5' RACE reads and collapses them to one entry per CDR3 protein, without DNA. This sample's table has 75,000 to 90,000 distinct CDR3 sequences. Turning to this clonotype: Antigen: not known.

Input material: naive CXCR3+ CD8+ T cells from blood. Subset defined: CD45RO-CCR7+CD27+CD95- naive CD8+ T cells expressing CXCR3 (TNR3+). This chain joins TRBV4-1 and TRBJ2-7; absent DNA, TCRdb's TRBD1 call cannot be checked. This clonotype was sampled from a human donor in good health. Some clones in this sample may be carry-over from other donors' samples. The chain's CDR3 is CASSQEGQATYEQYF.